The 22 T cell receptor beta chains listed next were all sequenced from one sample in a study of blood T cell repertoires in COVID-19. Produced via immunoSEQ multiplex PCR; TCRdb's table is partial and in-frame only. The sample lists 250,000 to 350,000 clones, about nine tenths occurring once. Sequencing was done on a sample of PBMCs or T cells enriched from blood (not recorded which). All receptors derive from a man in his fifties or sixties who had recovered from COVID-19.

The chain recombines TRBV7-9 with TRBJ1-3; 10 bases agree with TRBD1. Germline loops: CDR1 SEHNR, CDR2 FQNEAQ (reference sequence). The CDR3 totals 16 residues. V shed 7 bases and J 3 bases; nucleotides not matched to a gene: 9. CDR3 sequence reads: CASIQPGTGDGNTIYF. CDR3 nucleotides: TGTGCCAGCATTCAGCCCGGGACAGGGGATGGAAACACCATATATTTT.

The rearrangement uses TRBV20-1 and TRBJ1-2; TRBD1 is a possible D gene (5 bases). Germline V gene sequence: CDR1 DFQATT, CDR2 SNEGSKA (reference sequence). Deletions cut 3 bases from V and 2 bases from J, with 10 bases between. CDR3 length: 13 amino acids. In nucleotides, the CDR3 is TGCAGTGCTAGTTCCAGGACAAACTATGGCTACACCTTC. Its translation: CSASSRTNYGYTF.

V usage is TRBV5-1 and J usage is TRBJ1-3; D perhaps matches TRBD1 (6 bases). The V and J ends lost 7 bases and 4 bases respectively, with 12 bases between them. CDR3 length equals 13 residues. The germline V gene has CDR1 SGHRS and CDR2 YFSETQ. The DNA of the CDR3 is TGCGCCAGCTCGAACAGGGAGGGAAACACCATATATTTT. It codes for CASSNREGNTIYF.

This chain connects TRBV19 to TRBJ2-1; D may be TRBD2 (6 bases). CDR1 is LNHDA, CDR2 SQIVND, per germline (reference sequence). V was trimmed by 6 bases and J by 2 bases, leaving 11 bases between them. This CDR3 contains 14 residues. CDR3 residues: CASRGGLTYNEQFF. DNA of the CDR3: TGTGCCAGTAGGGGGGGACTGACCTACAATGAGCAGTTCTTC.

This CDR3 is CASSKQGQYGYTF. In nucleotides, the CDR3 is TGTGCCAGCAGTAAACAGGGCCAATATGGCTACACCTTC. V gene TRBV2 combines with J gene TRBJ1-2; D is perhaps TRBD1 (6 bases). The CDR3 covers 13 residues. Per the germline V gene, CDR1 is SNHLY and CDR2 is FYNNEI. V dropped 5 bases and J dropped 5 bases, with 12 bases sitting between them.

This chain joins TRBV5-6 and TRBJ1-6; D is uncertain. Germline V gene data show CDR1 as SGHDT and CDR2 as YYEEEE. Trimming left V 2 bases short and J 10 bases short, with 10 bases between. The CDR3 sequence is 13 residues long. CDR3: CASSFGSPSPLHF. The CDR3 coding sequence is TGTGCCAGCAGCTTCGGGTCGCCCTCACCCCTCCACTTT.

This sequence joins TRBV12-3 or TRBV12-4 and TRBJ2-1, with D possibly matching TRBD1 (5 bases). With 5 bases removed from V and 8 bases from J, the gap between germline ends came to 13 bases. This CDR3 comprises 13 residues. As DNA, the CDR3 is TGTGCCAGCAGTCAGGGAAGCGACCATGAGCAGTTCTTC. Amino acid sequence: CASSQGSDHEQFF.

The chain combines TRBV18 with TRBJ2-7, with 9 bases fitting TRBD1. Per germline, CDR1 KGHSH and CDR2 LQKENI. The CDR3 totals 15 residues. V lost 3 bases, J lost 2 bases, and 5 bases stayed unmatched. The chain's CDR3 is CASSPDRTGAYEQYF. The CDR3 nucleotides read TGTGCCAGCTCACCTGACCGGACAGGGGCCTACGAGCAGTACTTC.

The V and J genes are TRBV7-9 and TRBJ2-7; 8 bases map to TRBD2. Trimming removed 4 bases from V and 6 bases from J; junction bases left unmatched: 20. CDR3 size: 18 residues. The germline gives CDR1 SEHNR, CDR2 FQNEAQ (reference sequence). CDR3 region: CASSSTKLRLAQSLEQYF. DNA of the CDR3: TGTGCCAGCAGCTCTACCAAACTTAGACTAGCGCAGTCCCTCGAGCAGTACTTC.

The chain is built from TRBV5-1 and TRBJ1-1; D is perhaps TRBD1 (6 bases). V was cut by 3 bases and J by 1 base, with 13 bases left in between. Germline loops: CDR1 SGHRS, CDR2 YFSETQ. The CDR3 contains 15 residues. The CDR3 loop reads CASSSSGTKNTEAFF. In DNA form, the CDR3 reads TGCGCCAGCAGCTCCTCCGGGACAAAGAACACTGAAGCTTTCTTT.

CDR3 coding DNA: TGTGCCAGCAGTTCAGGGCAACCGCGTGGCTACACCTTC. The encoded protein is CASSSGQPRGYTF. This sequence joins TRBV6-2 or TRBV6-3 and TRBJ1-2; weak D call: TRBD1 (5 bases). Looked up from germline, CDR1 is MNHEY and CDR2 is SVGEGT. The CDR3 is 13 residues long. Trimming shortened V by 4 bases and J by 7 bases, and 13 bases separated the two germline ends.

Here the CDR3 reads CASRSPRAYEQYF. The CDR3 DNA sequence: TGCGCCAGCAGGTCCCCCAGGGCCTACGAGCAGTACTTC. This rearrangement joins TRBV10-2 to TRBJ2-7; possible D gene TRBD1, 5 bases. V was clipped by 6 bases and J by 2 bases, with 11 bases between them. The length of the CDR3 is 13 residues. The germline gives CDR1 WSHSY, CDR2 SAAADI.

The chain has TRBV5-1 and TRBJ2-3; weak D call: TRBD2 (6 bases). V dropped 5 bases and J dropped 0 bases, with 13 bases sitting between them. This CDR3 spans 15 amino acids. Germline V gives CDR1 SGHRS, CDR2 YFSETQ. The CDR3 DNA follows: TGCGCCAGCAGTGCGGGGAGGACTAGCACAGATACGCAGTATTTT. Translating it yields CASSAGRTSTDTQYF.

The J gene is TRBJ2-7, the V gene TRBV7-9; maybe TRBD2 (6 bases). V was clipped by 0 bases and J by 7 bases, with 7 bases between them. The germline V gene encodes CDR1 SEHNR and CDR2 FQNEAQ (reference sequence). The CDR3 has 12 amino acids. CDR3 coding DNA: TGTGCCAGCAGCTTAGCGGGGAGGGAGCAGTACTTC. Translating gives CASSLAGREQYF.

CDR3 sequence: CASSYLQGGSPLHF. The CDR3 coding sequence is TGTGCCAGCAGTTACTTACAGGGCGGTTCACCCCTCCACTTT. This chain joins TRBV6-5 and TRBJ1-6; TRBD1 is a possible D gene (6 bases). This CDR3 spans 14 amino acids. Germline loops: CDR1 MNHEY, CDR2 SVGAGI. The V gene lost 1 base and the J gene lost 9 bases, with 10 bases spanning the gap.

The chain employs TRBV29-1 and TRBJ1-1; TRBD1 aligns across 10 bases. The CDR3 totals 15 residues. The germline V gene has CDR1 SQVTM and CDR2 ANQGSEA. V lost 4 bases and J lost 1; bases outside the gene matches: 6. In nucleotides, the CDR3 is TGCAGCGTTGCCGGGACAGGGGAGGGGAACACTGAAGCTTTCTTT. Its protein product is CSVAGTGEGNTEAFF.

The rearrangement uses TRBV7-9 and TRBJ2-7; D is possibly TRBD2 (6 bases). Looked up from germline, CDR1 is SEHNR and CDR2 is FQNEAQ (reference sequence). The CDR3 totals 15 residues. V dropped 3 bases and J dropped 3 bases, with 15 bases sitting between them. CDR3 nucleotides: TGTGCCAGCAGCTTGGGCGGGAACCCCCTCTACGAGCAGTACTTC. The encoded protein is CASSLGGNPLYEQYF.

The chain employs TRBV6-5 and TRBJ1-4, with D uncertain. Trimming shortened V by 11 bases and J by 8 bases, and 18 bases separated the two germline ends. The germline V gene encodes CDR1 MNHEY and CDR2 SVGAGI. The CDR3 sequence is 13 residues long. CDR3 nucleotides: TGTGCCGTCGACTCCGGGGTCGGAGAAAAACTGTTTTTT. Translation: CAVDSGVGEKLFF.

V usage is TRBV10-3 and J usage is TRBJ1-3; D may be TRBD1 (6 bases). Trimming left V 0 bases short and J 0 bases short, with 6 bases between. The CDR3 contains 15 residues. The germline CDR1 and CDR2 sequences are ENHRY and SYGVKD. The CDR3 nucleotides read TGTGCCATCAGTGAGTCGGACAGCTCTGGAAACACCATATATTTT. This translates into CAISESDSSGNTIYF.

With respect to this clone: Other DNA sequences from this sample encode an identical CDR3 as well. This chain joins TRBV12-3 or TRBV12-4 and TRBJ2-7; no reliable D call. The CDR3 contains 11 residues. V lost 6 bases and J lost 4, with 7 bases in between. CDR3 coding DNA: TGTGCCAGCAGCTCCAGTTACGAGCAGTACTTC. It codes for CASSSSYEQYF.

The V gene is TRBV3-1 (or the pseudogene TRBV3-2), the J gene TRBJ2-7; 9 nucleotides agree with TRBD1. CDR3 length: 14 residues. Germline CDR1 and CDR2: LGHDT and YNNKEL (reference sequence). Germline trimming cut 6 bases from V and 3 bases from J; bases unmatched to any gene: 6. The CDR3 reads CASRPSTGGYEQYF. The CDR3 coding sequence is TGTGCCAGCAGGCCCTCGACAGGGGGCTACGAGCAGTACTTC.

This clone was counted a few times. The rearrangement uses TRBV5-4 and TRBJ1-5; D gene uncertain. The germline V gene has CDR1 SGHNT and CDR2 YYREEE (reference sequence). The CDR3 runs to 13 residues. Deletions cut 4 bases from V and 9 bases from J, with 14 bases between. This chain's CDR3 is CASSQERSGPQHF. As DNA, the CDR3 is TGTGCCAGCAGCCAGGAACGGTCCGGGCCCCAGCATTTT.